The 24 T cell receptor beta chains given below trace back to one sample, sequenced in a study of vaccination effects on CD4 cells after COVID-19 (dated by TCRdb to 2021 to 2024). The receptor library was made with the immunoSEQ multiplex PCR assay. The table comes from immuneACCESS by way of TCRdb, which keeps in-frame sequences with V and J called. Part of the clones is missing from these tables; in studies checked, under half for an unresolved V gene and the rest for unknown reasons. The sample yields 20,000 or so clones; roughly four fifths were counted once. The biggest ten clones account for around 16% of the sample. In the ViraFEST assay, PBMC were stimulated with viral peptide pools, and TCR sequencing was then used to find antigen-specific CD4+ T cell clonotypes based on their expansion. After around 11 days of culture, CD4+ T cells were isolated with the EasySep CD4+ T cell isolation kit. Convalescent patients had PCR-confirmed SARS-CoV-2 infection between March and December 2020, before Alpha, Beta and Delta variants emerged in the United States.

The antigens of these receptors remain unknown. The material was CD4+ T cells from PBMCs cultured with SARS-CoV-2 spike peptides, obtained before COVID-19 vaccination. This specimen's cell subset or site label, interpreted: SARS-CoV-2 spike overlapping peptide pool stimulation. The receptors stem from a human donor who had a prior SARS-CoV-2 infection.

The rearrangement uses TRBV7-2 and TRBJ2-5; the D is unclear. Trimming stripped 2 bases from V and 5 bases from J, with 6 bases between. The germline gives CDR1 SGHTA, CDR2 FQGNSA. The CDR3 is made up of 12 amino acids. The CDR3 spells CASSLFAETQYF. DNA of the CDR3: TGTGCCAGCAGCTTATTCGCGGAGACCCAGTACTTC. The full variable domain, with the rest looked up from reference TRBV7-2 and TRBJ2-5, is GAGVSQSPSNKVTEKGKDVELRCDPISGHTALYWYRQSLGQGLEFLIYFQGNSAPDKSGLPSDRFSAERTGGSVSTLTIQRTQQEDSAVYLCASSLFAETQYFGPGTRLLVL.

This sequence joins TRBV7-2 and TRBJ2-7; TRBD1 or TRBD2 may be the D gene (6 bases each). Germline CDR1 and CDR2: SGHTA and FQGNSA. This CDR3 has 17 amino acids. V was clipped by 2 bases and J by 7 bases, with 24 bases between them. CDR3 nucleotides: TGTGCCAGCAGCTTATTTTTGGGGGGCCGGCCCGGTTGGGAGCAGTACTTC. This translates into CASSLFLGGRPGWEQYF.

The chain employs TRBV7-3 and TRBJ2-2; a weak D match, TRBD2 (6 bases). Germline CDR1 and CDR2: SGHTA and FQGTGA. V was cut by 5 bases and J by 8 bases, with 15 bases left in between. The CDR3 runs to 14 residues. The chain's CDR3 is CASSPDGGLGELFF. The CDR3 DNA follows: TGTGCCAGCAGCCCTGACGGGGGACTGGGGGAGCTGTTTTTT.

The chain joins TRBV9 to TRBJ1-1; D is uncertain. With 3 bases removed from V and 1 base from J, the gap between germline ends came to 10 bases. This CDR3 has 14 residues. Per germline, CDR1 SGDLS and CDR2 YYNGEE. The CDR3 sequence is CASSARASNTEAFF. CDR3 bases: TGTGCCAGCAGCGCCCGGGCTTCGAACACTGAAGCTTTCTTT.

The CDR3 sequence: CASSREGLDRAKNIQYF. The CDR3 coding sequence is TGTGCCAGCTCCCGCGAAGGCCTTGATAGAGCCAAAAACATTCAGTACTTC. This chain links TRBV2 with TRBJ2-4; D gene ambiguous. Trimming cost V 8 bases and J 0 bases, with 20 bases left between them. CDR1 is SNHLY and CDR2 is FYNNEI in the germline V gene. This CDR3 is 17 amino acids long.

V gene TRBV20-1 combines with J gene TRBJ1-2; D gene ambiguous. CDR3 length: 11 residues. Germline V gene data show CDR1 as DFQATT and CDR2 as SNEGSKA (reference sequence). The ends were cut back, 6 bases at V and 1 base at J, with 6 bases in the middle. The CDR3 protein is CSAPRNYGYTF. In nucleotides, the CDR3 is TGCAGTGCCCCCCGTAACTATGGCTACACCTTC.

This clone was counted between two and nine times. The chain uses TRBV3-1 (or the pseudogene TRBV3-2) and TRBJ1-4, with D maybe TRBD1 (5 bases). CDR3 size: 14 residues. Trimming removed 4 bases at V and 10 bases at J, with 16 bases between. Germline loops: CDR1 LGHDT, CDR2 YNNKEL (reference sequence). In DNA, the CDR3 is TGTGCCAGCAGCCGAAGGGGTACTTTTGGAAAACTGTTTTTT. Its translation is CASSRRGTFGKLFF.

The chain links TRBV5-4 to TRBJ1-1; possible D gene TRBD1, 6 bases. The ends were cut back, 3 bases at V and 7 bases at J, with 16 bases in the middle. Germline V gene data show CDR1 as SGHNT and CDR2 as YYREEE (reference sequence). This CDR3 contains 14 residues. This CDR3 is CASSWAQGDDEAFF. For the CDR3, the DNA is TGTGCCAGCAGCTGGGCACAGGGTGACGATGAAGCTTTCTTT. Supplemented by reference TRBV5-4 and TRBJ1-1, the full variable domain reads ETGVTQSPTHLIKTRGQQVTLRCSSQSGHNTVSWYQQALGQGPQFIFQYYREEENGRGNFPPRFSGLQFPNYSSELNVNALELDDSALYLCASSWAQGDDEAFFGQGTRLTVV.

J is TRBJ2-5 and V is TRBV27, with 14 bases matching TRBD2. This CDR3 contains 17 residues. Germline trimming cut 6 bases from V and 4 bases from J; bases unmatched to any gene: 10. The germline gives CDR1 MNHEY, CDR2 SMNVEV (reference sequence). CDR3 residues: CASRGTSGRSGGETQYF. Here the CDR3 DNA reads TGTGCCAGCAGGGGGACTAGCGGGAGATCCGGTGGAGAGACCCAGTACTTC.

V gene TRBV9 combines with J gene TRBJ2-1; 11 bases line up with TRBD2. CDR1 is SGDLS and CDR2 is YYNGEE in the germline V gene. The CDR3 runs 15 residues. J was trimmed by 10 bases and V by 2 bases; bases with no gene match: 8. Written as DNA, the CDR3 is TGTGCCAGCAGCGTTTTAGCGGGGGGGCCACAAGAGCAGTTCTTC. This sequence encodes CASSVLAGGPQEQFF.

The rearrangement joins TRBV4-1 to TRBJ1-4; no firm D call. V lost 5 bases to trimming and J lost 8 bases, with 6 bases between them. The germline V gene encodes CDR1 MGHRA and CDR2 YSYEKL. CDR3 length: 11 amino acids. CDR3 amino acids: CASSKEEKLFF. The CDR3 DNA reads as TGCGCCAGCAGCAAGGAGGAAAAACTGTTTTTT.

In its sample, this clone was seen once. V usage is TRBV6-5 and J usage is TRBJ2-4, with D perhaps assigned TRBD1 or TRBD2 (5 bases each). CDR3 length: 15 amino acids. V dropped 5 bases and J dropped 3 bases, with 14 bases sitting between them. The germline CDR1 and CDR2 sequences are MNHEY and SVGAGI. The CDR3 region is CASSPLGRIKNIQYF. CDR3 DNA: TGTGCCAGCAGTCCTCTGGGACGGATCAAAAACATTCAGTACTTC.

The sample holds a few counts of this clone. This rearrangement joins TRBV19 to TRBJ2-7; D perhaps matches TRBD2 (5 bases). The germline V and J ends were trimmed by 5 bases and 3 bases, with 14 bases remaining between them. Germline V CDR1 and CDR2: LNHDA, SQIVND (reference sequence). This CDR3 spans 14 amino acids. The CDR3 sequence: CASSARRGGYEQYF. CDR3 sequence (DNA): TGTGCCAGTAGTGCCCGACGTGGAGGCTACGAGCAGTACTTC.

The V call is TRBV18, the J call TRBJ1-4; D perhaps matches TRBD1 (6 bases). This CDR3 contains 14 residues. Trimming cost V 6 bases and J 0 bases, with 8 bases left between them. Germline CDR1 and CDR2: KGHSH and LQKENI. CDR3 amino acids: CASSQGTTNEKLFF. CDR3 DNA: TGTGCCAGCTCCCAGGGGACAACTAATGAAAAACTGTTTTTT.

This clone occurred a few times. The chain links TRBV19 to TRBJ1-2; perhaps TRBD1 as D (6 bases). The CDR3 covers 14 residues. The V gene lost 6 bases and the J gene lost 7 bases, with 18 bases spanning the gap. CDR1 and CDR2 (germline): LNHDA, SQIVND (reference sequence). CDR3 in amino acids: CASSSAGGRVGYTF. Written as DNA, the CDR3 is TGTGCCAGTAGCTCGGCGGGGGGGCGCGTTGGCTACACCTTC.

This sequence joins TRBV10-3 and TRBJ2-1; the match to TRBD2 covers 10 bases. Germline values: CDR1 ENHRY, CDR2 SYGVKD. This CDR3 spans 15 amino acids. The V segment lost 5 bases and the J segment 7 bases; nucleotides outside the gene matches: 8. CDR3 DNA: TGTGCCATCAGTAGCGGGAGGGCCCGGGGGAATGAGCAGTTCTTC. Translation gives CAISSGRARGNEQFF.

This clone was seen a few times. The CDR3 region has the DNA TGTGCCAGCAGTGGACTAGCGGCCAGCTCCTACAATGAGCAGTTCTTC. This gives the protein CASSGLAASSYNEQFF. This chain links TRBV6-6 with TRBJ2-1; 10 positions agree with TRBD2. Germline V gene sequence: CDR1 MNHNY, CDR2 SVGAGI (reference sequence). This CDR3 region has 16 residues. V shed 5 bases and J 0 bases; nucleotides not matched to a gene: 4.

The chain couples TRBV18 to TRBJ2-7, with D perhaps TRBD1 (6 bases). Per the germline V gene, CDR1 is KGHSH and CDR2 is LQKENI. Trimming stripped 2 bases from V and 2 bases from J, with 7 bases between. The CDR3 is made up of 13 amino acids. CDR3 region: CASSPTGPYEQYF. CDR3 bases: TGTGCCAGCTCACCAACAGGGCCCTACGAGCAGTACTTC.

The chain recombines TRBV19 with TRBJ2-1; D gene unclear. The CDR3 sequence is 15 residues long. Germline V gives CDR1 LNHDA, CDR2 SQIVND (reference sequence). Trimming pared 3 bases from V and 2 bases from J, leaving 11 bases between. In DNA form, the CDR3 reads TGTGCCAGTAGTATGGCGGCCTACACCTACAATGAGCAGTTCTTC. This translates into CASSMAAYTYNEQFF. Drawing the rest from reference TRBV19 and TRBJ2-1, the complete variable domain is DGGITQSPKYLFRKEGQNVTLSCEQNLNHDAMYWYRQDPGQGLRLIYYSQIVNDFQKGDIAEGYSVSREKKESFPLTVTSAQKNPTAFYLCASSMAAYTYNEQFFGPGTRLTVL.

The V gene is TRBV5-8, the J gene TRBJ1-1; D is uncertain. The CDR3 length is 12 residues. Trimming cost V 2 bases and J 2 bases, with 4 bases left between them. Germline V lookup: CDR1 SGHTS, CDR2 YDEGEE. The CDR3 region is CASSFGNTEAFF. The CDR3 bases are TGTGCCAGCAGCTTCGGAAACACTGAAGCTTTCTTT.

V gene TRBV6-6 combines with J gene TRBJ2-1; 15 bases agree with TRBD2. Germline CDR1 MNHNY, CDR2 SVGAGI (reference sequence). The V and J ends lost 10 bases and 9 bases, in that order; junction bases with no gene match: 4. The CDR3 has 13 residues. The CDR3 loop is CATGTSGGSEQFF. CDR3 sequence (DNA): TGTGCCACCGGGACTAGCGGGGGGAGTGAGCAGTTCTTC.

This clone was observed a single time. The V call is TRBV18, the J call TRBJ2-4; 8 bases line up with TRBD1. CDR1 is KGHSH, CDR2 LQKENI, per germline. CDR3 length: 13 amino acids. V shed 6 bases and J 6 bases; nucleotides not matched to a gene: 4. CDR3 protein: CASSPDRGNIQYF. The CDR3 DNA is TGTGCCAGCTCCCCTGACAGGGGAAACATTCAGTACTTC.

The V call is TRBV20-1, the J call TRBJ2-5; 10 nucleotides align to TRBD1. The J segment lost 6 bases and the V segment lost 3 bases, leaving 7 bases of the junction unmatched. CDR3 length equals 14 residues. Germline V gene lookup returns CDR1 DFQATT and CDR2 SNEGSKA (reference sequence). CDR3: CSASRDRGLQTQYF. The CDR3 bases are TGCAGTGCTAGTCGGGACAGGGGTTTGCAGACCCAGTACTTC.

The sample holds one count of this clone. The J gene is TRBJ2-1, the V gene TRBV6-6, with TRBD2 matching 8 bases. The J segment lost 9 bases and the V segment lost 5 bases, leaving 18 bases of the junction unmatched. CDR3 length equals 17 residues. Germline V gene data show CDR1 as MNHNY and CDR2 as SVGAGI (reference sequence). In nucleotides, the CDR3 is TGTGCCAGCAGTCCCAACTCCTTGGCGGGGGGATCGGGTGAGCAGTTCTTC. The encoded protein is CASSPNSLAGGSGEQFF.